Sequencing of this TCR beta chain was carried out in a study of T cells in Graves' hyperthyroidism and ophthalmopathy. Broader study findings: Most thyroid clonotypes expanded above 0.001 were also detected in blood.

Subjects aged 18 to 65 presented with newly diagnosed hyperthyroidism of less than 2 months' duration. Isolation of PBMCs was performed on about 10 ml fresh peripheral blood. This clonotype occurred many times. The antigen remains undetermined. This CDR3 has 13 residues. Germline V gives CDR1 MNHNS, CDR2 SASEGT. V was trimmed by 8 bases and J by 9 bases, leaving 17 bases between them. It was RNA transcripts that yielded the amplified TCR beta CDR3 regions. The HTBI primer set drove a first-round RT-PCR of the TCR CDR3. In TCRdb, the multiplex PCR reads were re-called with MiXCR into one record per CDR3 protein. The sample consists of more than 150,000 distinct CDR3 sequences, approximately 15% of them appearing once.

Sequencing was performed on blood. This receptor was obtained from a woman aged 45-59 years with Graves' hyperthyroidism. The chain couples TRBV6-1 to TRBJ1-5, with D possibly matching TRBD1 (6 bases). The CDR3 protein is CASQGGQERPQHF. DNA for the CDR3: TGTGCCAGCCAAGGGGGGCAGGAACGGCCCCAGCATTTT.